Sequencing of this TCR beta chain was carried out in a study of CD8+ T cells in alopecia areata. General study points: Many expanded lesional clones stayed in scalp and blood while on tofacitinib.

Noted treatment: oral pan-JAK inhibitor, 5-10 mg twice daily. With respect to this clone: Its antigen remains unknown.

The V segment lost 4 bases and the J segment 5 bases; nucleotides outside the gene matches: 8. This CDR3 is built from 14 residues. CDR1 is SGHRS, CDR2 YFSETQ, per germline. Reverse transcribed after extraction, RNA yielded cDNA as the sequencing template. Generated by immunoSEQ multiplex PCR, the TCRdb table keeps only in-frame clones and is missing some. The sample lists 180,000 or so clones; 40% to 65% were seen once. This clonotype was sampled from a human donor with alopecia areata. The specimen comprised CD8+ T cells sorted from blood, sampled at roughly week 53, from a patient treated with tofacitinib. This chain links TRBV5-1 with TRBJ2-5, with 7 nucleotides matching TRBD1. The CDR3 DNA follows: TGCGCCAGCAGCCCCCAGACAGGGCGGGAGACCCAGTACTTC. Translated, it gives CASSPQTGRETQYF.